This T cell receptor beta chain was captured by sequencing in a study of radiotherapy plus CTLA-4 blockade in lung cancer. Study-level findings and limits: Dynamics of early blood T cell clones, together with interferon-beta, were reportedly the best predictors of response. Peripheral blood showed expansion of tumor-derived TCR clones after radiotherapy and ipilimumab.

CDR3 length: 16 amino acids. The V and J ends lost 5 bases and 1 base, in that order; junction bases with no gene match: 8. Germline V gene lookup returns CDR1 LNHNV and CDR2 YYDKDF (reference sequence). The table came from immunoSEQ multiplex PCR; TCRdb's copy has only in-frame clones and leaves some out. The table lists about 70,000 clones, 65% to 80% of them singletons. With respect to this clone: Antigen: not known.

Chemo-refractory metastatic non-small-cell lung cancer patients were treated with focal radiation plus CTLA-4 blockade with ipilimumab. This sequence originates from a human donor with non-small cell lung cancer who had a complete response to radiotherapy plus ipilimumab. The source material was peripheral blood, sampled from a patient treated with radiotherapy plus ipilimumab. J is TRBJ1-5 and V is TRBV15; 7 positions agree with TRBD1. The CDR3 loop reads CATSGHRGGSNQPQHF. CDR3 coding DNA: TGTGCCACCAGCGGTCACAGGGGTGGAAGCAATCAGCCCCAGCATTTT.